Shown below are 17 T cell receptor beta chains from a single sample sequenced in a study of T cells in tumors after PD-1 blockade. This table comes from immunoSEQ multiplex PCR, and its TCRdb copy is limited to in-frame clones, with some not included. The top ten hold around 15% of the sample, which has approximately 59,000 clones, 80% seen once. The input for sequencing was PBMCs, taken before anti-PD-1 treatment. The receptor source for this set is a human donor with basal cell carcinoma.

The rearrangement uses TRBV11-3 and TRBJ2-3; 10 nucleotides align to TRBD2. The CDR3 length is 17 residues. V shed 1 base and J 5 bases; nucleotides not matched to a gene: 9. Germline V CDR1 and CDR2: SGHNT, YENEEA. In DNA form, the CDR3 reads TGTGCCAGCAGCTTAGCAGGAGCGGGGGGGCGAGGAGATACGCAGTATTTT. Translating gives CASSLAGAGGRGDTQYF.

This clone was seen a few times. This chain connects TRBV11-3 to TRBJ2-2, with D maybe TRBD2 (5 bases). Germline CDR1 is SGHNT and CDR2 is YENEEA. V was cut by 5 bases and J by 5 bases, with 15 bases left in between. The CDR3 is made up of 15 amino acids. The CDR3 sequence: CASSPRVRGTGELFF. The CDR3 region has the DNA TGTGCCAGCAGCCCGCGGGTCCGAGGGACCGGGGAGCTGTTTTTT.

The chain links TRBV29-1 to TRBJ1-2, with 12 bases that match TRBD1. The CDR3 is 14 amino acids. Germline-derived CDR1 and CDR2 are SQVTM and ANQGSEA. With V trimmed by 3 bases and J by 7 bases, 6 bases remained unmatched. The CDR3 coding sequence is TGCAGCGTTGACCCGGGACAGGGGGCGGGTGGCTACACCTTC. This gives the protein CSVDPGQGAGGYTF. The entire variable domain, with the rest obtained from reference TRBV29-1 and TRBJ1-2, is as follows: SAVISQKPSRDICQRGTSLTIQCQVDSQVTMMFWYRQQPGQSLTLIATANQGSEATYESGFVIDKFPISRPNLTFSTLTVSNMSPEDSSIYLCSVDPGQGAGGYTFGSGTRLTVV.

This rearrangement joins TRBV4-2 to TRBJ1-6; D gene ambiguous. The CDR3 sequence is 16 residues long. Germline CDR1 and CDR2: LGHNA and YNFKEQ. Trimming took off 0 bases at V and 0 bases at J, with 6 bases between the two ends. The CDR3 coding sequence is TGTGCCAGCAGCCAAGACACGAGCTCCTATAATTCACCCCTCCACTTT. It translates to CASSQDTSSYNSPLHF.

A word on this clone: One junction end disagrees with the germline gene, perhaps due to a read error. The chain combines TRBV7-2 with TRBJ2-5; D might be TRBD2 (5 bases). The CDR3 is 15 amino acids. CDR1 and CDR2 (germline): SGHTA, FQGNSA. As DNA, the CDR3 is TGTGCCAGCAGCCGGGCGGCCGAAGGGAGAGAGTCCCAGTACTTC. This sequence encodes CASSRAAEGRESQYF.

The chain joins TRBV6-5 to TRBJ1-2; 7 bases agree with TRBD1. The V gene end was trimmed by 2 bases and the J gene end by 4 bases; junction bases not matched to a gene: 7. Looked up from germline, CDR1 is MNHEY and CDR2 is SVGAGI. This CDR3 has 15 residues. The CDR3 here is CASSYQTGDSYGYTF. In DNA, the CDR3 is TGTGCCAGCAGTTACCAAACAGGGGACAGCTATGGCTACACCTTC.

The gene calls are TRBV29-1 and TRBJ2-2; no reliable D call. The V and J ends lost 1 base and 3 bases respectively, with 6 bases between them. Germline V gene sequence: CDR1 SQVTM, CDR2 ANQGSEA. CDR3 length: 13 amino acids. The chain's CDR3 is CSVEAGYTGELFF. In nucleotides, the CDR3 is TGCAGCGTTGAAGCGGGCTACACCGGGGAGCTGTTTTTT.

The chain joins TRBV19 to TRBJ2-4; tentatively, D is TRBD2 (6 bases). The CDR3 sequence is 13 residues long. Germline V gene data show CDR1 as LNHDA and CDR2 as SQIVND (reference sequence). V lost 5 bases to trimming and J lost 6 bases, with 11 bases between them. The CDR3 sequence is CASSRTKGNIQYF. The CDR3 DNA reads as TGTGCCAGTAGTCGGACTAAAGGAAACATTCAGTACTTC.

Only one count was recorded for this clone. This chain joins TRBV5-1 and TRBJ1-1; D remains ambiguous. The CDR3 loop spans 14 amino acids. In germline, CDR1 is SGHRS, CDR2 YFSETQ. V lost 6 bases and J 1 base, leaving 13 bases between the germline ends. The CDR3 loop reads CASTVRPGNTEAFF. As DNA, the CDR3 is TGCGCCAGCACCGTCCGTCCGGGGAACACTGAAGCTTTCTTT.

The chain carries TRBV3-1 (or the pseudogene TRBV3-2) and TRBJ1-3; TRBD1 matches at 7 bases. V lost 2 bases to trimming and J lost 0 bases; unmatched junction nucleotides: 7. Germline assignment: CDR1 LGHDT and CDR2 YNNKEL (reference sequence). The CDR3 covers 17 residues. The CDR3 reads CASSQSGQILSGNTIYF. CDR3 DNA sequence: TGTGCCAGCAGCCAATCGGGACAGATCCTCTCTGGAAACACCATATATTTT.

The V gene is TRBV19, the J gene TRBJ2-1; D remains ambiguous. Germline CDR1 is LNHDA and CDR2 is SQIVND (reference sequence). The V end was cut by 10 bases, the J end by 3 bases, with 13 bases between. The CDR3 sequence is 13 residues long. The CDR3 region has the DNA TGTGCCACTTCGGCCCCGGACTACAATGAGCAGTTCTTC. Amino acid sequence: CATSAPDYNEQFF.

CDR3 nucleotide sequence: TGCGCCAGCAGCTTGGCCGGCAGTAGGACCGGGGAGCTGTTTTTT. It translates to CASSLAGSRTGELFF. This rearrangement joins TRBV5-1 to TRBJ2-2; D unresolved. There are 15 residues in the CDR3. The ends were cut back, 0 bases at V and 5 bases at J, with 11 bases in the middle. Germline CDR1 is SGHRS and CDR2 is YFSETQ.

This clone turned up a few times. The chain uses TRBV3-1 (or the pseudogene TRBV3-2) and TRBJ1-6; 7 positions agree with TRBD1. Trimming at V came to 4 bases and at J to 7 bases, leaving 10 bases not matched to a gene. The CDR3 sequence is 16 residues long. The V gene's germline CDR1 is LGHDT and CDR2 YNNKEL (reference sequence). DNA of the CDR3: TGTGCCAGCAGCCGGAAACGACAGGGATCCAATTCACCCCTCCACTTT. Amino acids: CASSRKRQGSNSPLHF.

The gene calls are TRBV27 and TRBJ2-3; TRBD2 matches at 12 bases. CDR3 length: 15 residues. Germline values: CDR1 MNHEY, CDR2 SMNVEV (reference sequence). Unmatched junction bases numbered 5, after V lost 5 bases and J lost 5 bases. CDR3 in DNA: TGTGCCAGCAGTGCGACTAGCGGGGGAGGAGATACGCAGTATTTT. Amino acids: CASSATSGGGDTQYF.

The J gene is TRBJ2-3, the V gene TRBV14; D is undetermined. Germline V gene sequence: CDR1 SGHDN, CDR2 FVKESK. CDR3 length: 15 residues. Trimming left V 0 bases short and J 1 base short, with 8 bases between. The CDR3 loop reads CASSQDGWGTDTQYF. In DNA form, the CDR3 reads TGTGCCAGCAGCCAAGATGGGTGGGGCACAGATACGCAGTATTTT. The full variable domain, in which reference TRBV14 and TRBJ2-3 provide the parts outside the CDR3, is EAGVTQFPSHSVIEKGQTVTLRCDPISGHDNLYWYRRVMGKEIKFLLHFVKESKQDESGMPNNRFLAERTGGTYSTLKVQPAELEDSGVYFCASSQDGWGTDTQYFGPGTRLTVL.

V gene TRBV30 combines with J gene TRBJ2-5, with a possible D match to TRBD2 (6 bases). Germline assignment: CDR1 GTSNPN and CDR2 SVGIG (reference sequence). The CDR3 loop spans 14 amino acids. Deletions cut 1 base from V and 3 bases from J, with 12 bases between. The CDR3 protein is CAWSAGLPKETQYF. In DNA form, the CDR3 reads TGTGCCTGGAGTGCAGGACTACCCAAAGAGACCCAGTACTTC.

The chain employs TRBV7-6 and TRBJ1-5, with 7 bases that match TRBD1. The V gene end was trimmed by 5 bases and the J gene end by 6 bases; junction bases not matched to a gene: 7. Germline V gives CDR1 SGHVS, CDR2 FNYEAQ. The CDR3 extends over 14 amino acids. The CDR3 DNA follows: TGTGCCAGCAGCCCAGGGGGATTCGGTCAGCCCCAGCATTTT. Translation: CASSPGGFGQPQHF.